Included here is one T cell receptor (beta chain) sequence, with context. The data are from a study of technical replicates of blood from a few donors. Profiling relied on immunoSEQ multiplex PCR, and the TCRdb table lists in-frame clones only, not all of them. The repertoire holds 75,000 to 95,000 clones, with just over 90% as singletons. V lost 3 bases to trimming and J lost 7 bases; unmatched junction nucleotides: 5. Germline V gives CDR1 LGHNT, CDR2 FRNRAP. The CDR3 runs 13 residues. The origin of this receptor is a human donor in good health. The sequenced sample consisted of T cells isolated from PBMCs. The chain links TRBV12-5 to TRBJ1-1, with 7 nucleotides matching TRBD1. The CDR3 region is CASGFGTVHEAFF. CDR3 bases: TGTGCTAGTGGTTTCGGGACAGTACATGAAGCTTTCTTT.